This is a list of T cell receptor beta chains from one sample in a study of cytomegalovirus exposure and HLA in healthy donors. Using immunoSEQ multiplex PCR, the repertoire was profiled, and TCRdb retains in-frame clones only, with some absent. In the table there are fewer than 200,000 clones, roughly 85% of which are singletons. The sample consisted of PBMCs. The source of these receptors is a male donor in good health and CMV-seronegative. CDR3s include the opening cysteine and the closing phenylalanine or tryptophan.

CAWSVGRVGEKLFF,TRBJ1-4,TRBV30
CASSLAQNLQGMNTEAFF,TRBJ1-1,TRBV5-1
CASNPRTGRGTDTQYF,TRBJ2-3,TRBV7-9
CASSEAPQKNSPLHF,TRBJ1-6,TRBV6-1
CASSVGGTGPPYEQYF,TRBJ2-7,TRBV9
CASSLSPSGINNEQFF,TRBJ2-1,TRBV27
CASSWGLAGGRGTDTQYF,TRBJ2-3,TRBV19
CASSSGQGRQETQYF,TRBJ2-5,TRBV5-1
CSASDNREAFF,TRBJ1-1,TRBV20-1
CAISEGLAGGNEQFF,TRBJ2-1,TRBV10-3
CASNSYGYTF,TRBJ1-2,TRBV2
CASSLSTVSEQYF,TRBJ2-7,TRBV4-2
CASSYTGTSGTETQYF,TRBJ2-5,TRBV5-1
CASSISSVSSYEQYF,TRBJ2-7,TRBV13
CASSYSMIGQPYGYTF,TRBJ1-2,TRBV6-5
CASSVDVDRPGETQYF,TRBJ2-5,TRBV9
CASSLFAGSSYNEQFF,TRBJ2-1,TRBV5-1
CASSPKFGDSWTGELFF,TRBJ2-2,TRBV9
CASSFSSTSGGANEQFF,TRBJ2-1,TRBV27
CSSRPGTGGEKLFF,TRBJ1-4,TRBV7-9
CASSPTVTNEKLFF,TRBJ1-4,TRBV6-6
CASSSGHGETQYF,TRBJ2-5,TRBV7-2
CSVAPWGGPNNEQFF,TRBJ2-1,TRBV29-1
CASSLNTGANVLTF,TRBJ2-6,TRBV5-1
CASSHPQITDTQYF,TRBJ2-3,TRBV16
CASSYQNTDTQYF,TRBJ2-3,TRBV6-5
CASRSPGYITEAFF,TRBJ1-1,TRBV28
CASSSHGGGNIQYF,TRBJ2-4,TRBV7-2
CASSLGRGLNGYTF,TRBJ1-2,TRBV28
CASSLHNRTGRQPQHF,TRBJ1-5,TRBV7-9
CASSITGGAGGELFF,TRBJ2-2,TRBV6-6
CASREQGNQPQHF,TRBJ1-5,TRBV6-1
CASSLGSSRGNQPQHF,TRBJ1-5,TRBV7-2
CASSRHLEAFF,TRBJ1-1,TRBV7-8
CASSPIAGGSYEQYF,TRBJ2-7,TRBV11-2
CASSQEGLGPNQPQHF,TRBJ1-5,TRBV23-1
CASSFERSGLAGTIRAKNIQYF,TRBJ2-4,TRBV28
CSTTGMTNEKLFF,TRBJ1-4,TRBV29-1
CASSHRQVNTGELFF,TRBJ2-2,TRBV11-1
CASSSGGSYGYTF,TRBJ1-2,TRBV6-6
CASSISQDRAVFF,TRBJ2-1,TRBV19
CASSEDAAGAHNEQFF,TRBJ2-1,TRBV6-4
CASSLAGFDEQYF,TRBJ2-7,TRBV14
CASSQEQGGAYEQYF,TRBJ2-7,TRBV4-1
CAWRPRGNEQFF,TRBJ2-1,TRBV30
CASSLDHTSVGTDTQYF,TRBJ2-3,TRBV11-3
CASSLEDRLLNEKLFF,TRBJ1-4,TRBV7-9
CASSILTASSYNEQFF,TRBJ2-1,TRBV19
CASSNMRQETQYF,TRBJ2-5,TRBV19
CASSGTGAGANVLTF,TRBJ2-6,TRBV19
CASSLAPDLGYPLHF,TRBJ1-6,TRBV5-1
CASSYSPGANEQYF,TRBJ2-7,TRBV6-5